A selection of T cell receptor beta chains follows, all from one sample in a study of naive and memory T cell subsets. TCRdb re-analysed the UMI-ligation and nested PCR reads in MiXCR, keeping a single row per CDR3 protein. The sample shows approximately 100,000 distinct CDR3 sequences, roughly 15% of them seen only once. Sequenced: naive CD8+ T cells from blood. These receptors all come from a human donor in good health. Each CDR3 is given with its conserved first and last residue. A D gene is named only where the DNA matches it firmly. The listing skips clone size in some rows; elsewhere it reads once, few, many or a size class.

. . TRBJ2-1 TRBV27 CASSFLAVGTLNEQFF TGTGCCAGCAGTTTTCTGGCAGTGGGCACCCTCAATGAGCAGTTCTTC
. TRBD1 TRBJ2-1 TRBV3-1 CASSRLDRINRGEQFF TGTGCCAGCAGCCGTCTGGACAGGATTAATAGGGGTGAGCAGTTCTTC
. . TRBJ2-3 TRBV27 CASSWGLADPTDTQYF TGTGCCAGCAGTTGGGGCCTGGCAGACCCCACAGATACGCAGTATTTT
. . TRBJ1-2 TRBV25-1 CASSEPGNGDGYTF TGTGCCAGCAGTGAACCAGGGAATGGGGATGGCTACACCTTC
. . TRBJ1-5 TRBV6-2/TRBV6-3 CASSYFVQNQPQHF TGTGCCAGCAGTTACTTCGTACAAAATCAGCCCCAGCATTTT
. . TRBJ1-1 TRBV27 CASSLGARTEAFF TGTGCCAGCAGTTTGGGGGCGCGGACTGAAGCTTTCTTT
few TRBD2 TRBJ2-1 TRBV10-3 CAISAKGGDANGEQFF TGTGCCATCAGTGCAAAGGGAGGGGACGCCAACGGTGAGCAGTTCTTC
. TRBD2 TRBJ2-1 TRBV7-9 CASSPPPGLAGYDEQFF TGTGCCAGCAGCCCCCCCCCAGGACTAGCGGGTTACGATGAGCAGTTCTTC
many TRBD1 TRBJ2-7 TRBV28 CASSLPGGSYEQYF TGTGCCAGCAGTTTACCAGGGGGCAGCTACGAGCAGTACTTC
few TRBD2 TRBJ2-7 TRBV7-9 CASSLGQGGAYEQYF TGTGCCAGCAGCTTAGGGCAGGGAGGGGCCTACGAGCAGTACTTC
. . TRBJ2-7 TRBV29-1 CSVEVGPYEQYF TGCAGCGTTGAAGTAGGACCCTACGAGCAGTACTTC
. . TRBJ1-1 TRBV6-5 CASSYSAGTEAFF TGTGCCAGCAGTTACTCTGCAGGCACTGAAGCTTTCTTT
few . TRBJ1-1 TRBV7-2 CASILSGDPKAFF TGTGCCAGCATCCTTAGCGGGGATCCCAAAGCTTTCTTT
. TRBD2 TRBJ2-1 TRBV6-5 CASSYRIAGGPNNEQFF TGTGCCAGCAGTTACCGAATAGCGGGAGGGCCGAACAATGAGCAGTTCTTC
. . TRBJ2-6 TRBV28 CASSFHSSGANVLTF TGTGCCAGCAGTTTCCACAGCTCTGGGGCCAACGTCCTGACTTTC
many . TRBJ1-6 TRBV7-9 CASSPPMAGDHNSPLHF TGTGCCAGCAGCCCTCCTATGGCAGGGGACCATAATTCACCCCTCCACTTT
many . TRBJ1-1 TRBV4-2 CASSQERVSNTEAFF TGTGCCAGCAGCCAAGAACGGGTTTCGAACACTGAAGCTTTCTTT
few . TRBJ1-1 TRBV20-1 CSAKVLDEAFF TGCAGTGCTAAAGTCTTGGATGAAGCTTTCTTT
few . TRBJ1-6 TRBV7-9 CASSLGADPTLHF TGTGCCAGCAGCTTAGGGGCGGACCCCACCCTCCACTTT
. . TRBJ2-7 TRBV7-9 CASSLIDSQSPYEQYF TGTGCCAGCAGCTTAATCGACAGCCAAAGTCCCTACGAGCAGTACTTC
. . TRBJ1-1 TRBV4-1 CASSQQTDPNTEAFF TGCGCCAGCAGCCAACAGACAGATCCTAACACTGAAGCTTTCTTT
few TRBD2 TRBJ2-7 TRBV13 CASSNWVTSGMKAIDEQYF TGTGCCAGCAGCAACTGGGTTACTAGCGGGATGAAAGCGATCGACGAGCAGTACTTC
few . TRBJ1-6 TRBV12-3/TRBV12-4 CASSLGTGDSPLHF TGTGCCAGCAGTCTGGGGACGGGTGATTCACCCCTCCACTTT
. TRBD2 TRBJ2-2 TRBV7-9 CASSKAGVGTGELFF TGTGCCAGCAGCAAAGCGGGAGTAGGCACCGGGGAGCTGTTTTTT
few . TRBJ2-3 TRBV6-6 CASSYPGDTQYF TGTGCCAGCAGTTATCCCGGGGATACGCAGTATTTT
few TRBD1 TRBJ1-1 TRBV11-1 CASSPRQGVTGEAFF TGTGCCAGCAGCCCACGTCAGGGGGTCACAGGTGAAGCTTTCTTT
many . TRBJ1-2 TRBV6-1 CASSDSVSGQTYGYTF TGTGCCAGCAGTGATTCGGTGTCGGGACAAACATATGGCTACACCTTC
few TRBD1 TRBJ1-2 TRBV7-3 CASSPEGQGYGYTF TGTGCCAGCAGCCCCGAGGGACAGGGTTATGGCTACACCTTC